This is a list of T cell receptor beta chains from one sample in a study of Ad26.COV2.S vaccination and SARS-CoV-2 variants. TCRdb's copy holds only in-frame clones and misses some; the assay was immunoSEQ multiplex PCR. The sample includes more than 400,000 clones, roughly 88% of them seen just once. The sample here was peripheral blood, taken in a trial of Ad26.COV2.S vaccine versus placebo. These receptors were taken from a person aged 18 to 65 who received the Ad26.COV2.S COVID-19 vaccine or a placebo. CDR3s include the opening cysteine and the closing phenylalanine or tryptophan. The D gene is left open where the match is weak. A clone size is listed for some rows: how often the clone was seen (once, few, many), or a class if it is expanded.

TGTGCCAGCTCACCAGATGGCAGCCGGAGGAATGGGGGAAACACCATATATTTT | CASSPDGSRRNGGNTIYF | TRBJ1-3 | NA | NA | TRBV18
TGTGCCAGCAGCCCTAGACAGGGACTCGAGCAGTACTTC | CASSPRQGLEQYF | TRBJ2-7 | NA | NA | TRBV7-3
TGTGCCAGCAGTTGGACACTAAAAAACACCGGGGAGCTGTTTTTT | CASSWTLKNTGELFF | TRBJ2-2 | NA | NA | TRBV6-5
TGTGCCAGCAGCCGCAGAGACAACTCCTACGAGCAGTACTTC | CASSRRDNSYEQYF | TRBJ2-7 | NA | NA | TRBV6-5
TGTGCCAGCAGGCGCCGGGACAGGAGCACAGATACGCAGTATTTT | CASRRRDRSTDTQYF | TRBJ2-3 | TRBD1 | NA | TRBV28
TGTGCCTGGAGTGCCCAGGGGAACACTGAAGCTTTCTTT | CAWSAQGNTEAFF | TRBJ1-1 | NA | few | TRBV30
TGCGCCAGCAGCCAAGATGCCCGGGGACGTAGCAATCAGCCCCAGCATTTT | CASSQDARGRSNQPQHF | TRBJ1-5 | NA | NA | TRBV4-3
TGTGCCAGCAGTGAACCACCTACAGGGCGGGCAGGCGGGGGCTACACCTTC | CASSEPPTGRAGGGYTF | TRBJ1-2 | NA | NA | TRBV25-1
TGTGCCAGCAGTAAAACAGCTGGAAACACCATATATTTT | CASSKTAGNTIYF | TRBJ1-3 | NA | NA | TRBV28
TGTGCCAGCAGCTCCCGGGGGCCCGGTAGCACAGATACGCAGTATTTT | CASSSRGPGSTDTQYF | TRBJ2-3 | NA | NA | TRBV7-2
TGTGCCACCAGCAGAGGTCGTCTGGGCAGCACAGATACGCAGTATTTT | CATSRGRLGSTDTQYF | TRBJ2-3 | NA | NA | TRBV15
TGTGCCAGCAGCGGGGGACTAGCGGGAGATACGCAGTATTTT | CASSGGLAGDTQYF | TRBJ2-3 | TRBD2 | NA | TRBV11-1
TGTGCCACCGGACGTCGAGGGGAGCGGGCAAACATTCAGTACTTC | CATGRRGERANIQYF | TRBJ2-4 | NA | NA | TRBV10-3
TGTGCCAGCAGCTTGGCCGTCCAGGGGGCATCAGTCAAACAGTTCTTC | CASSLAVQGASVKQFF | TRBJ2-1 | TRBD1 | NA | TRBV5-5
TGTGCCAGCAGCTCCGAAGGGGAGACCCAGTACTTC | CASSSEGETQYF | TRBJ2-5 | NA | NA | TRBV12-3/TRBV12-4
TGTGCCAGCAGCGTAGCCGCGGGGAGCTCCTACAATGAGCAGTTCTTC | CASSVAAGSSYNEQFF | TRBJ2-1 | NA | NA | TRBV9
TGTGCCAGCAGCTCCAATTCCGACTGGGGAGATACGCAGTATTTT | CASSSNSDWGDTQYF | TRBJ2-3 | NA | once | TRBV7-6
TGTGCCAGCAGCTGGGGGGGCGTCTACGAGCAGTACTTC | CASSWGGVYEQYF | TRBJ2-7 | NA | NA | TRBV5-6
TGTGCCAGCAGTTCACGGACAGTCTCCGGGGCCAACGTCCTGACTTTC | CASSSRTVSGANVLTF | TRBJ2-6 | NA | once | TRBV6-2/TRBV6-3
TGCGCCAGCAGCTTGTGGGGGGGCGCAGCGGTTTGGGCTTTCTTT | CASSLWGGAAVWAFF | TRBJ1-1 | NA | NA | TRBV5-1
TGTGCCAGTAGTATTATACAGGGCAGCAATCAGCCCCAGCATTTT | CASSIIQGSNQPQHF | TRBJ1-5 | NA | NA | TRBV19
TGTGCCAGCAGCGCTGGCCGGGGTCGAAAGGGGAATGAGCAGTTCTTC | CASSAGRGRKGNEQFF | TRBJ2-1 | NA | NA | TRBV7-2
TGCGCCAGCAGCCAAAGGCTAGCGGGAGGCTCCTACGAGCAGTACTTC | CASSQRLAGGSYEQYF | TRBJ2-7 | TRBD2 | NA | TRBV4-3
TGTGCCAGCAGCTTCGGTGCGGGGGCGAACCAGCCCCAGCATTTT | CASSFGAGANQPQHF | TRBJ1-5 | NA | NA | TRBV11-2
TGTGCCAGCAGGGGTCGGGACAGCCCTAACTATGGCTACACCTTC | CASRGRDSPNYGYTF | TRBJ1-2 | TRBD1 | NA | TRBV7-9
TGTGCCAGCAGCTTTGAAGCACGGAGGAATGAAAAACTGTTTTTT | CASSFEARRNEKLFF | TRBJ1-4 | NA | NA | TRBV6-5
TGTGCCAGCAGCTTAGAACGCGGTCATACGCAGTATTTT | CASSLERGHTQYF | TRBJ2-3 | NA | NA | TRBV7-2